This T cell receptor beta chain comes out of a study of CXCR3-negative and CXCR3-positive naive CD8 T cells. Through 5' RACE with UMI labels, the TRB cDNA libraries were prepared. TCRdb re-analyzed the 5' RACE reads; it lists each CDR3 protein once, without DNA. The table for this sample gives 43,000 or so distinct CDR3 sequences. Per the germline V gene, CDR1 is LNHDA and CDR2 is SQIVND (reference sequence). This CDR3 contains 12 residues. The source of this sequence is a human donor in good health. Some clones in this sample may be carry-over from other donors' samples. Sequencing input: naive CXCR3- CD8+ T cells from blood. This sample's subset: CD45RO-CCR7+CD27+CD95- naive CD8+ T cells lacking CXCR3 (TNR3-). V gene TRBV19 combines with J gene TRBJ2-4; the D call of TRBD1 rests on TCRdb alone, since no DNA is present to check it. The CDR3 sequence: CATEVGENIQYF. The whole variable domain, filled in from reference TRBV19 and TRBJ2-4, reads DGGITQSPKYLFRKEGQNVTLSCEQNLNHDAMYWYRQDPGQGLRLIYYSQIVNDFQKGDIAEGYSVSREKKESFPLTVTSAQKNPTAFYLCATEVGENIQYFGAGTRLSVL.